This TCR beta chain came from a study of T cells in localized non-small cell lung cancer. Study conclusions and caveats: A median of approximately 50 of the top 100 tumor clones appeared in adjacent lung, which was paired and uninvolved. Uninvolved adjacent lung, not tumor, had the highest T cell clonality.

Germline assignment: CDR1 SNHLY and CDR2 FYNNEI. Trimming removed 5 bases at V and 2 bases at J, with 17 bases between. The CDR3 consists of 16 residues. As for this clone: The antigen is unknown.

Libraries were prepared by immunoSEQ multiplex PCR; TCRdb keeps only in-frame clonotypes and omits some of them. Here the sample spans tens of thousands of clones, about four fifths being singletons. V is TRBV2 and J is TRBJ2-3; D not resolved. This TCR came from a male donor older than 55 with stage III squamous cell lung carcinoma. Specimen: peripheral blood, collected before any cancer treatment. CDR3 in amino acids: CASSPGLAGYTDTQYF. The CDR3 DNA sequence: TGTGCCAGCAGTCCTGGGTTAGCCGGGTACACAGATACGCAGTATTTT.